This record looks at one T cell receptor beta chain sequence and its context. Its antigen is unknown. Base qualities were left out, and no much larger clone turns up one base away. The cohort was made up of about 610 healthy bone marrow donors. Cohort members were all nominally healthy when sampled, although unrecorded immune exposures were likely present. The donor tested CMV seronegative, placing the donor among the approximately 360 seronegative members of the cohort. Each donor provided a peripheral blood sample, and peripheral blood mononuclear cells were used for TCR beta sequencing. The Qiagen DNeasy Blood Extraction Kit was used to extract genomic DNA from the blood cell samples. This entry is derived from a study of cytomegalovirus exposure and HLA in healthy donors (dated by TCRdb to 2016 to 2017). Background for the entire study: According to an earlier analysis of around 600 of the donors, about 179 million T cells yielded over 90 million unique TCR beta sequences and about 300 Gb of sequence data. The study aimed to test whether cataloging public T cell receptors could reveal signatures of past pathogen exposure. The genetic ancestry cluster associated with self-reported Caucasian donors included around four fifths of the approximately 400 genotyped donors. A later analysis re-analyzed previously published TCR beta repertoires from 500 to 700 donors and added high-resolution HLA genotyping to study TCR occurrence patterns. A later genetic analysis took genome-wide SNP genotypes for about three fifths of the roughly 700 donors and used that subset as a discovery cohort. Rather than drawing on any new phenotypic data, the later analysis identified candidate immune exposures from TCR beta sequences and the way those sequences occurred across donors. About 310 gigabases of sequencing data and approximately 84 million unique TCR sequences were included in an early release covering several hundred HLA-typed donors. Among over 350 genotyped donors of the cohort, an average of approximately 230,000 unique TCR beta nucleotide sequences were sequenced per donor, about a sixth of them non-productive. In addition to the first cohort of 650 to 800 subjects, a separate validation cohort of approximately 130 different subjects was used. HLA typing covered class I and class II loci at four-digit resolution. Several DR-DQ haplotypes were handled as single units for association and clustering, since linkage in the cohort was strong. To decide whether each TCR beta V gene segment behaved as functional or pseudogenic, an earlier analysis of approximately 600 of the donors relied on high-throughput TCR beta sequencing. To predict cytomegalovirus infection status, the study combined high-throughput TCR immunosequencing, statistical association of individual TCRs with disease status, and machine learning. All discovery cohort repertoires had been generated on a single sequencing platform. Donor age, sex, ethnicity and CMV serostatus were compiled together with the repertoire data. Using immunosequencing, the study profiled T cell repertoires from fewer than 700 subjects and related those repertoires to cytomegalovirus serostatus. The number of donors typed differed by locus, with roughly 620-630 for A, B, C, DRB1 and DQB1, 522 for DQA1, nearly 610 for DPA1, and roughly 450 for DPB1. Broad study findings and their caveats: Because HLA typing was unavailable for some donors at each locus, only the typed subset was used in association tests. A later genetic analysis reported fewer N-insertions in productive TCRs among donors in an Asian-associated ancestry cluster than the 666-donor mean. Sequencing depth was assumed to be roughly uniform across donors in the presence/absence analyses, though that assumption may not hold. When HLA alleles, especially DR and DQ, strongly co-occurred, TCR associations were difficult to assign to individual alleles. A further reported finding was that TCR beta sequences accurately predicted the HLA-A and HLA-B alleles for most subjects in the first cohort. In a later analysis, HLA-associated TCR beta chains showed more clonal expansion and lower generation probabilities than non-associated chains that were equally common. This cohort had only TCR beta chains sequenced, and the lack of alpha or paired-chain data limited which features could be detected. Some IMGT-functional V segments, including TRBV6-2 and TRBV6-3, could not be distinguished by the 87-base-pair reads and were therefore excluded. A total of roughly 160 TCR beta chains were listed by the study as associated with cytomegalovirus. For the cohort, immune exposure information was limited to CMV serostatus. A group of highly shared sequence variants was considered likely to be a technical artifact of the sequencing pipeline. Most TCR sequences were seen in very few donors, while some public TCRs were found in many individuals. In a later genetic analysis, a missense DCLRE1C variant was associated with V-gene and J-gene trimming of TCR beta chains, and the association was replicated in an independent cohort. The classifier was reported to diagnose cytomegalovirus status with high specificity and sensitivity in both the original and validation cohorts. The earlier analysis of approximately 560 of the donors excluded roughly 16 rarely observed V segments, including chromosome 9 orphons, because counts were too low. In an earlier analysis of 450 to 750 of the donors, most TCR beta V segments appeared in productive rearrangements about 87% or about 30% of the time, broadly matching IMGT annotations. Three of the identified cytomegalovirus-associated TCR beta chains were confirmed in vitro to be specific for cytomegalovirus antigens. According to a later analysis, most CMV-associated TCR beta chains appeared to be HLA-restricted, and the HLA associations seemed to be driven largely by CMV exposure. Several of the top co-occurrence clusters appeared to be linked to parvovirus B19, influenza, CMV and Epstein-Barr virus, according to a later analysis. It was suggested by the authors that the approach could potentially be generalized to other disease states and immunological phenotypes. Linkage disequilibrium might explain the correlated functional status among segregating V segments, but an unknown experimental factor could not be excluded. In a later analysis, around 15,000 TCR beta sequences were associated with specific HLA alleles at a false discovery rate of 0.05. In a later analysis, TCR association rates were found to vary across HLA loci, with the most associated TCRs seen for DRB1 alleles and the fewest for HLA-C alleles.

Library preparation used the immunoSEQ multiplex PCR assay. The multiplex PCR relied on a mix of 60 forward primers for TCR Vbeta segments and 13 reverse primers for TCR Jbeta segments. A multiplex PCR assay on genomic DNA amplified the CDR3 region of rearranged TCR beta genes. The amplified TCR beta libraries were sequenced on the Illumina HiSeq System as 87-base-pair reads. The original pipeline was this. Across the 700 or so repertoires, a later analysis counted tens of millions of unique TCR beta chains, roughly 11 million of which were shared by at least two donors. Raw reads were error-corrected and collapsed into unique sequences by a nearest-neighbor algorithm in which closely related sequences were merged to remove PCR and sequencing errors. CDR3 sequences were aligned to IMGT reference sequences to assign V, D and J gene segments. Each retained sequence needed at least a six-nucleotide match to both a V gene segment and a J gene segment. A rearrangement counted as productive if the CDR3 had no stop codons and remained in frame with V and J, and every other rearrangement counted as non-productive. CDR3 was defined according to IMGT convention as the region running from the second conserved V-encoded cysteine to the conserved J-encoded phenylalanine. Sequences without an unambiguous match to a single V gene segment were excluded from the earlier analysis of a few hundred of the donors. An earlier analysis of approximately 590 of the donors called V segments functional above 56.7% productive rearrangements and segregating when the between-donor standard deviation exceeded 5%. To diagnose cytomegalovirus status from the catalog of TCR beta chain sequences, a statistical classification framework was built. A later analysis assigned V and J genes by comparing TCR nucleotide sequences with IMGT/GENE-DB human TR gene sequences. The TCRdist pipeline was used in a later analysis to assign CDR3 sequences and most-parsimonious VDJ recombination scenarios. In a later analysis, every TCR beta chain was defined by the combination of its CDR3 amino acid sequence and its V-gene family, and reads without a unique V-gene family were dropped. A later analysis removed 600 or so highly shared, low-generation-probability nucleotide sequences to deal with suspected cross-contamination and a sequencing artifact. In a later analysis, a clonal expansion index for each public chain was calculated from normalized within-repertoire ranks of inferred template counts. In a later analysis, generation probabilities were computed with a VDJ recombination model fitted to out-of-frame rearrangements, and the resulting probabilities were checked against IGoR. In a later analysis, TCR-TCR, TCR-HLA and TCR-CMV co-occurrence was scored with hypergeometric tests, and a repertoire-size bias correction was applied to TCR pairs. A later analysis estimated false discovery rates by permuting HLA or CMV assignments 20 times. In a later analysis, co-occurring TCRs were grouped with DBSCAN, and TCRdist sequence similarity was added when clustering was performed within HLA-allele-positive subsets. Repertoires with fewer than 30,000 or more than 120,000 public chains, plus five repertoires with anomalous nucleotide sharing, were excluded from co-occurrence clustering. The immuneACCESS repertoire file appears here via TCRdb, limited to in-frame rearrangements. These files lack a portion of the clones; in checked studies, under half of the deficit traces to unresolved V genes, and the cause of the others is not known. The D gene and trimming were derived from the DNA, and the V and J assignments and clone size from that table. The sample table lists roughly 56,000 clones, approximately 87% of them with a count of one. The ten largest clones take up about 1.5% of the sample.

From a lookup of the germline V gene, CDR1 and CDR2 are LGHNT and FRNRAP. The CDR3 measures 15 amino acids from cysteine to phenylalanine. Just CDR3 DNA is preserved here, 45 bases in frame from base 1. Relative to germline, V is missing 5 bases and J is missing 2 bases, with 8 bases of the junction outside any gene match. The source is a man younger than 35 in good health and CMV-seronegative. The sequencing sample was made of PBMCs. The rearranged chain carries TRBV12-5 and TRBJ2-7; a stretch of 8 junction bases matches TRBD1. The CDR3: CASGKAGTGAYEQYF. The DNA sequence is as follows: TGTGCTAGTGGTAAGGCCGGGACAGGAGCCTACGAGCAGTACTTC.